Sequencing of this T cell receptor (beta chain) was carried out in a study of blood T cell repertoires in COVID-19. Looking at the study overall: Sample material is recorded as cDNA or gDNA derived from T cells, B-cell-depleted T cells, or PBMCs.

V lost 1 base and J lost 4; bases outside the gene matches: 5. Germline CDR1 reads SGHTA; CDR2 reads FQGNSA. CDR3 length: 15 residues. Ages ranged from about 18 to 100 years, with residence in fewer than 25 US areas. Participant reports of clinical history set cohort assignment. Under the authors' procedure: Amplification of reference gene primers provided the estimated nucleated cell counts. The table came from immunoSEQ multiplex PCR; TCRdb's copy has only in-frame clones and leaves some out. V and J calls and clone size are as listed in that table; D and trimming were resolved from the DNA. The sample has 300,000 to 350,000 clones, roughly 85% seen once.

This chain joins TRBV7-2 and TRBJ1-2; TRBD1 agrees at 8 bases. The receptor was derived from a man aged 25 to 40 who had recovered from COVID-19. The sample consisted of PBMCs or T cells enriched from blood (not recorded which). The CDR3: CASSLGQGARYGYTF. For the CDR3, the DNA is TGTGCCAGCAGCTTAGGTCAGGGGGCTCGCTATGGCTACACCTTC. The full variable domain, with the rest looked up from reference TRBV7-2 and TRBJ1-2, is GAGVSQSPSNKVTEKGKDVELRCDPISGHTALYWYRQSLGQGLEFLIYFQGNSAPDKSGLPSDRFSAERTGGSVSTLTIQRTQQEDSAVYLCASSLGQGARYGYTFGSGTRLTVV.